This TCR beta chain was sequenced for a study of control samples from healthy donors and cancer patients (dated by TCRdb to the early 2020s). Note on this clone: Its specific antigen is unknown. No quality values exist for individual bases; no much larger clone is one base distant.

The library was obtained by the immunoSEQ multiplex PCR assay. Not all clones reach the TCRdb copy of this immuneACCESS table, which keeps in-frame sequences only. Checked studies attribute under half of the gap to unresolved V genes and leave the rest unexplained. For this sample there are 400,000 to 450,000 clones; about nine tenths appear just once. 6% to 7% of the sample goes to the ten largest clones. V and J lose 1 base and 4 bases, and a span of 18 bases separates them. The germline V gene (reference sequence) specifies SEHNR as CDR1 and FQNEAQ as CDR2. The CDR3 runs 17 amino acids, cysteine and phenylalanine included. This entry keeps only the CDR3 DNA: 51 bases, framed from base 1.

Here the chain combines TRBV7-9 and TRBJ2-3; a tentative D call is TRBD1 (6 bases match). Sequences were obtained from PBMCs. The origin of this receptor is a man aged 40-49 years with head and neck cancer. The DNA sequence follows: TGTGCCAGCAGCTTAGGGGGGCGTGCCATTGGGGCAGATACGCAGTATTTT. Its protein is CASSLGGRAIGADTQYF.